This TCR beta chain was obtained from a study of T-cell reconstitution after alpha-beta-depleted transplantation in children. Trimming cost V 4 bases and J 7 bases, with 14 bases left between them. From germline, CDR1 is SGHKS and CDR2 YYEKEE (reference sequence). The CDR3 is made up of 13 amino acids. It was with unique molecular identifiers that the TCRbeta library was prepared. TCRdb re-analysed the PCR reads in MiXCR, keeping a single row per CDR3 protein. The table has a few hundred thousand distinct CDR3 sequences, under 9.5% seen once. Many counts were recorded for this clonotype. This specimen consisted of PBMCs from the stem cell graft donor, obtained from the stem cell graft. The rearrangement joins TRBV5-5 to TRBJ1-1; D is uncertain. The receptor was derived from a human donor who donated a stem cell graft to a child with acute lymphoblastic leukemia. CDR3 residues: CASSNGVGIEAFF. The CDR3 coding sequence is TGTGCCAGCAGCAATGGTGTAGGGATTGAAGCTTTCTTT. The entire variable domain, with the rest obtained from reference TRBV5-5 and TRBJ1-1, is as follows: DAGVTQSPTHLIKTRGQQVTLRCSPISGHKSVSWYQQVLGQGPQFIFQYYEKEERGRGNFPDRFSARQFPNYSSELNVNALLLGDSALYLCASSNGVGIEAFFGQGTRLTVV.